This T cell receptor beta chain was retrieved from a study of CD8 T cells in Susac syndrome. General study points: Regarding the TCR sequencing and HLA analysis, the study admitted that a relatively small number of individuals were involved.

RNA amounts of about 0.5 to 1 ug underwent reverse transcription with random hexamers. Amplification of TCR beta CDR3 across 54 Vbeta and 13 Jbeta was performed with immunoSEQ multiplex PCR. MiXCR was run by TCRdb on the immunoSEQ multiplex PCR reads, yielding one entry per CDR3 protein. The sample consists of some 110,000 distinct CDR3 sequences, 85% to 95% of them appearing once. CDR1 is SGHNT, CDR2 YYREEE, per germline (reference sequence). This CDR3 is 16 amino acids long. Trimming removed 4 bases at V and 0 bases at J, with 16 bases between. This clonotype was counted once. What it binds is not known.

What was sequenced was CD8+ T cells from PBMCs. The clonotype comes from a human donor with multiple sclerosis. The chain employs TRBV5-4 and TRBJ1-1, with D perhaps matching TRBD1 (6 bases). As DNA, the CDR3 is TGTGCCAGCAGCGCATTCGGCACAGGGTTGAACACTGAAGCTTTCTTT. This encodes CASSAFGTGLNTEAFF.